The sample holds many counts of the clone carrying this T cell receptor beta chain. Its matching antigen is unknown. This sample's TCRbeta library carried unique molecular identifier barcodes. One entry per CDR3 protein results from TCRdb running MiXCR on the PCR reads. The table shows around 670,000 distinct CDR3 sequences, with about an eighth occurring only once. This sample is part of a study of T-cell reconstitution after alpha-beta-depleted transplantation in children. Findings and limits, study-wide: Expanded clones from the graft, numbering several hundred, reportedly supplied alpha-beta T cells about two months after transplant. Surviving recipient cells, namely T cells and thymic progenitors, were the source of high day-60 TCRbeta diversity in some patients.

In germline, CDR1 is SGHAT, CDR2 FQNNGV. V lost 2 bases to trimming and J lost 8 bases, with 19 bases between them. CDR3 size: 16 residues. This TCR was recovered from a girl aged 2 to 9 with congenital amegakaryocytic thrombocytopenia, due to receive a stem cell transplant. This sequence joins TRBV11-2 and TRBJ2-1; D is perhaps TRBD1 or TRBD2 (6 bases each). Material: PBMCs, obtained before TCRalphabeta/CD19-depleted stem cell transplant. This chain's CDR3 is CASSLQVHRRGDEQFF. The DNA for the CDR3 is TGTGCCAGCAGCTTACAAGTCCACCGGAGGGGGGATGAGCAGTTCTTC.